The entry below gives a single TCR beta chain sequence along with its context. These data are taken from a study of shared clonotypes between healthy human individuals. Germline CDR1 and CDR2: SGHDT and YYEEEE. This CDR3 spans 13 amino acids. V shed 0 bases and J shed 0 bases, with 4 bases lying between them. Generated by immunoSEQ multiplex PCR, the TCRdb table keeps only in-frame clones and is missing some. Altogether about a million clones are present, 70% to 80% being singletons, with the ten largest covering approximately 1.5%. Input material: memory CD4+ T cells sorted from blood. Subset described: CD45RA-negative fraction. The TCR sequence derives from a man aged 18 to 30 in good health. The rearrangement uses TRBV5-6 and TRBJ2-7; D not certain. CDR3 sequence: CASSLELSYEQYF. CDR3 nucleotide sequence: TGTGCCAGCAGCTTGGAGCTCTCCTACGAGCAGTACTTC.